This TCR beta chain comes out of a study of tissue T cells after allogeneic stem cell transplantation. Overall study context: Enrolled prospectively were adult allogeneic hematopoietic cell transplant recipients whose graft-versus-host disease was steroid-refractory. Every graft-versus-host disease patient had gastrointestinal disease and got several lines of graft-versus-host disease therapy. CD3+ T cells were flow-sorted when enough cells; otherwise DNA extracted directly.

Findings of the study overall: Shared clones across patients were few; motif clustering revealed tissue-specific shared signatures.

Only in-frame clones appear in the TCRdb table, and some are missing; sequencing was by immunoSEQ multiplex PCR. The sample records tens of thousands of clones, roughly 85% being singletons. Regarding this clone: As yet, its antigen is unknown.

The CDR3 runs to 15 residues. V was pared by 5 bases and J by 6 bases, with 12 bases of the junction left unmatched. Germline V lookup: CDR1 MNHEY, CDR2 SMNVEV (reference sequence). The clonotype was recovered from a woman aged 18 to 50 who later had graft-versus-host disease after an allogeneic stem cell transplant. V is TRBV27 and J is TRBJ1-1, with 7 bases lining up with TRBD1. Here the sequenced sample was blood, taken before transplantation. CDR3 nucleotide sequence: TGTGCCAGCAGTGTGACAGGGTATAATGGCGCTGAAGCTTTCTTT. Amino acid sequence: CASSVTGYNGAEAFF.